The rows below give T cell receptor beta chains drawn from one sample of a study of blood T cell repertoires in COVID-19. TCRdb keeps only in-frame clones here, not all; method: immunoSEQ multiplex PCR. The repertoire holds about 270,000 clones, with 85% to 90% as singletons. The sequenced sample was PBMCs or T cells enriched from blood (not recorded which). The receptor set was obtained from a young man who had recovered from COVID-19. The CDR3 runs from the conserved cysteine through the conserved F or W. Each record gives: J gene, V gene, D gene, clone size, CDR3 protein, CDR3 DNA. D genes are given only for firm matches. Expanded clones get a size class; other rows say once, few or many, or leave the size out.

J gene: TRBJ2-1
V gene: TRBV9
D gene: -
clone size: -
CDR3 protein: CASSPIPVGSTDYEQFF
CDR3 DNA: TGTGCCAGCAGCCCTATCCCGGTAGGTTCCACGGACTATGAGCAGTTCTTC

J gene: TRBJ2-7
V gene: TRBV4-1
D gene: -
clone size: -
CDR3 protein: CASSQMTRDWSEQYF
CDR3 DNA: TGCGCCAGCAGCCAAATGACCCGGGACTGGAGTGAGCAGTACTTC

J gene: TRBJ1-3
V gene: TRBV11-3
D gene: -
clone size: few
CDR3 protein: CASSPEPVSGNTIYF
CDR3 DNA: TGTGCCAGCAGCCCCGAGCCGGTCTCTGGAAACACCATATATTTT

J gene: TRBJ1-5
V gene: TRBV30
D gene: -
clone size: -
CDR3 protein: CAWSWGQNQPQHF
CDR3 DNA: TGTGCCTGGAGTTGGGGGCAGAATCAGCCCCAGCATTTT

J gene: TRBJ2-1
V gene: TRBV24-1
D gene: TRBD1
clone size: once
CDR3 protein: CATSDLPGTGSHNEQFF
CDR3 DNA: TGTGCCACCAGTGATTTGCCCGGGACAGGGAGCCACAATGAGCAGTTCTTC

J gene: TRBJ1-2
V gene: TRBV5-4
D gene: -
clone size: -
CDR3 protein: CASSPGGQIYGYTF
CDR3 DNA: TGTGCCAGCAGCCCGGGCGGACAGATCTATGGCTACACCTTC

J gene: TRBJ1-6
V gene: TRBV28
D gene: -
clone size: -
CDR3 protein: CASSPGTINSPLHF
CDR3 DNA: TGTGCCAGCAGCCCCGGGACTATTAATTCACCCCTCCACTTT

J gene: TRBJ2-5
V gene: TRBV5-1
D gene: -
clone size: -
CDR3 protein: CASRNRPLQETQYF
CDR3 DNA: TGCGCCAGCAGGAACAGACCTCTCCAAGAGACCCAGTACTTC

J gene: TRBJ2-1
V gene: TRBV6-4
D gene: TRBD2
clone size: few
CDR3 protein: CASSEGASGGPNEQFF
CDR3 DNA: TGTGCCAGCAGTGAAGGGGCTAGCGGGGGCCCCAATGAGCAGTTCTTC

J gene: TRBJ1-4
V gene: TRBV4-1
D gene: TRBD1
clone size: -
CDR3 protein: CASSQNRGFAEKLFF
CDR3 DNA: TGCGCCAGCAGCCAAAACAGGGGATTCGCTGAAAAACTGTTTTTT

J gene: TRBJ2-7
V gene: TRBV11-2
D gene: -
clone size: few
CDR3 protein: CASSLRDRHYEQYF
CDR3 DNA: TGTGCCAGCAGCCTGCGGGACAGACATTACGAGCAGTACTTC

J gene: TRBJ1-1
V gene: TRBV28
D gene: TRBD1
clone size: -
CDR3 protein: CASSWDRGMSTEAFF
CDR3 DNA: TGTGCCAGCAGTTGGGACAGGGGAATGAGCACTGAAGCTTTCTTT

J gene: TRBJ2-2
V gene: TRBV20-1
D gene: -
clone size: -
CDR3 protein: CSASSVNTGELFF
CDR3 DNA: TGCAGTGCTAGTAGCGTGAACACCGGGGAGCTGTTTTTT

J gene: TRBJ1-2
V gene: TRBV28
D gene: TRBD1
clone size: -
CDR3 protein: CASRSTGVGGYTF
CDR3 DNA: TGTGCCAGCAGGTCAACAGGGGTTGGGGGCTACACCTTC

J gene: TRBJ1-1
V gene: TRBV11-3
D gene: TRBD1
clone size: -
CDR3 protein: CASSFPDRENTEAFF
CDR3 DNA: TGTGCCAGCAGCTTCCCCGACAGGGAGAACACTGAAGCTTTCTTT

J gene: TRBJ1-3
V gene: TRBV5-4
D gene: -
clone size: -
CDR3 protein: CAWESSGNTIYF
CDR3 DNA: TGTGCCTGGGAGAGCTCTGGAAACACCATATATTTT

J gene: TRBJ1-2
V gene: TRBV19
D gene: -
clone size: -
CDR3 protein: CASSILEDSNYGYTF
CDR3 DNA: TGTGCCAGTAGTATTCTAGAGGACAGCAACTATGGCTACACCTTC

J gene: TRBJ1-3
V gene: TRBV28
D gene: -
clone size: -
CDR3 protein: CASSTVGLRPGNTIYF
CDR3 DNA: TGTGCCAGCAGTACAGTGGGACTTCGGCCTGGAAACACCATATATTTT

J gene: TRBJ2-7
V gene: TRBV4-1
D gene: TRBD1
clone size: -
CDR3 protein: CASSPRDRGFREQYF
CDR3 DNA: TGCGCCAGCAGCCCCCGGGACAGGGGATTTCGCGAGCAGTACTTC

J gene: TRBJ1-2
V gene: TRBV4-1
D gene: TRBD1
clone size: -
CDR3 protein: CASSHRQGSNYGYTF
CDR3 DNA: TGCGCCAGCAGCCACCGACAGGGATCAAACTATGGCTACACCTTC

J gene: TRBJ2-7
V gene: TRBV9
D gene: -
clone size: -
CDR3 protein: CASSVEASSGYEQYF
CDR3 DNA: TGTGCCAGCAGCGTAGAGGCTAGCTCCGGCTACGAGCAGTACTTC

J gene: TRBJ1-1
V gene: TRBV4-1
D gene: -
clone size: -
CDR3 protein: CASSSTLPSGFVRNTEAFF
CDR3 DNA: TGCGCCAGCAGTTCAACCCTACCCAGCGGATTTGTACGGAACACTGAAGCTTTCTTT